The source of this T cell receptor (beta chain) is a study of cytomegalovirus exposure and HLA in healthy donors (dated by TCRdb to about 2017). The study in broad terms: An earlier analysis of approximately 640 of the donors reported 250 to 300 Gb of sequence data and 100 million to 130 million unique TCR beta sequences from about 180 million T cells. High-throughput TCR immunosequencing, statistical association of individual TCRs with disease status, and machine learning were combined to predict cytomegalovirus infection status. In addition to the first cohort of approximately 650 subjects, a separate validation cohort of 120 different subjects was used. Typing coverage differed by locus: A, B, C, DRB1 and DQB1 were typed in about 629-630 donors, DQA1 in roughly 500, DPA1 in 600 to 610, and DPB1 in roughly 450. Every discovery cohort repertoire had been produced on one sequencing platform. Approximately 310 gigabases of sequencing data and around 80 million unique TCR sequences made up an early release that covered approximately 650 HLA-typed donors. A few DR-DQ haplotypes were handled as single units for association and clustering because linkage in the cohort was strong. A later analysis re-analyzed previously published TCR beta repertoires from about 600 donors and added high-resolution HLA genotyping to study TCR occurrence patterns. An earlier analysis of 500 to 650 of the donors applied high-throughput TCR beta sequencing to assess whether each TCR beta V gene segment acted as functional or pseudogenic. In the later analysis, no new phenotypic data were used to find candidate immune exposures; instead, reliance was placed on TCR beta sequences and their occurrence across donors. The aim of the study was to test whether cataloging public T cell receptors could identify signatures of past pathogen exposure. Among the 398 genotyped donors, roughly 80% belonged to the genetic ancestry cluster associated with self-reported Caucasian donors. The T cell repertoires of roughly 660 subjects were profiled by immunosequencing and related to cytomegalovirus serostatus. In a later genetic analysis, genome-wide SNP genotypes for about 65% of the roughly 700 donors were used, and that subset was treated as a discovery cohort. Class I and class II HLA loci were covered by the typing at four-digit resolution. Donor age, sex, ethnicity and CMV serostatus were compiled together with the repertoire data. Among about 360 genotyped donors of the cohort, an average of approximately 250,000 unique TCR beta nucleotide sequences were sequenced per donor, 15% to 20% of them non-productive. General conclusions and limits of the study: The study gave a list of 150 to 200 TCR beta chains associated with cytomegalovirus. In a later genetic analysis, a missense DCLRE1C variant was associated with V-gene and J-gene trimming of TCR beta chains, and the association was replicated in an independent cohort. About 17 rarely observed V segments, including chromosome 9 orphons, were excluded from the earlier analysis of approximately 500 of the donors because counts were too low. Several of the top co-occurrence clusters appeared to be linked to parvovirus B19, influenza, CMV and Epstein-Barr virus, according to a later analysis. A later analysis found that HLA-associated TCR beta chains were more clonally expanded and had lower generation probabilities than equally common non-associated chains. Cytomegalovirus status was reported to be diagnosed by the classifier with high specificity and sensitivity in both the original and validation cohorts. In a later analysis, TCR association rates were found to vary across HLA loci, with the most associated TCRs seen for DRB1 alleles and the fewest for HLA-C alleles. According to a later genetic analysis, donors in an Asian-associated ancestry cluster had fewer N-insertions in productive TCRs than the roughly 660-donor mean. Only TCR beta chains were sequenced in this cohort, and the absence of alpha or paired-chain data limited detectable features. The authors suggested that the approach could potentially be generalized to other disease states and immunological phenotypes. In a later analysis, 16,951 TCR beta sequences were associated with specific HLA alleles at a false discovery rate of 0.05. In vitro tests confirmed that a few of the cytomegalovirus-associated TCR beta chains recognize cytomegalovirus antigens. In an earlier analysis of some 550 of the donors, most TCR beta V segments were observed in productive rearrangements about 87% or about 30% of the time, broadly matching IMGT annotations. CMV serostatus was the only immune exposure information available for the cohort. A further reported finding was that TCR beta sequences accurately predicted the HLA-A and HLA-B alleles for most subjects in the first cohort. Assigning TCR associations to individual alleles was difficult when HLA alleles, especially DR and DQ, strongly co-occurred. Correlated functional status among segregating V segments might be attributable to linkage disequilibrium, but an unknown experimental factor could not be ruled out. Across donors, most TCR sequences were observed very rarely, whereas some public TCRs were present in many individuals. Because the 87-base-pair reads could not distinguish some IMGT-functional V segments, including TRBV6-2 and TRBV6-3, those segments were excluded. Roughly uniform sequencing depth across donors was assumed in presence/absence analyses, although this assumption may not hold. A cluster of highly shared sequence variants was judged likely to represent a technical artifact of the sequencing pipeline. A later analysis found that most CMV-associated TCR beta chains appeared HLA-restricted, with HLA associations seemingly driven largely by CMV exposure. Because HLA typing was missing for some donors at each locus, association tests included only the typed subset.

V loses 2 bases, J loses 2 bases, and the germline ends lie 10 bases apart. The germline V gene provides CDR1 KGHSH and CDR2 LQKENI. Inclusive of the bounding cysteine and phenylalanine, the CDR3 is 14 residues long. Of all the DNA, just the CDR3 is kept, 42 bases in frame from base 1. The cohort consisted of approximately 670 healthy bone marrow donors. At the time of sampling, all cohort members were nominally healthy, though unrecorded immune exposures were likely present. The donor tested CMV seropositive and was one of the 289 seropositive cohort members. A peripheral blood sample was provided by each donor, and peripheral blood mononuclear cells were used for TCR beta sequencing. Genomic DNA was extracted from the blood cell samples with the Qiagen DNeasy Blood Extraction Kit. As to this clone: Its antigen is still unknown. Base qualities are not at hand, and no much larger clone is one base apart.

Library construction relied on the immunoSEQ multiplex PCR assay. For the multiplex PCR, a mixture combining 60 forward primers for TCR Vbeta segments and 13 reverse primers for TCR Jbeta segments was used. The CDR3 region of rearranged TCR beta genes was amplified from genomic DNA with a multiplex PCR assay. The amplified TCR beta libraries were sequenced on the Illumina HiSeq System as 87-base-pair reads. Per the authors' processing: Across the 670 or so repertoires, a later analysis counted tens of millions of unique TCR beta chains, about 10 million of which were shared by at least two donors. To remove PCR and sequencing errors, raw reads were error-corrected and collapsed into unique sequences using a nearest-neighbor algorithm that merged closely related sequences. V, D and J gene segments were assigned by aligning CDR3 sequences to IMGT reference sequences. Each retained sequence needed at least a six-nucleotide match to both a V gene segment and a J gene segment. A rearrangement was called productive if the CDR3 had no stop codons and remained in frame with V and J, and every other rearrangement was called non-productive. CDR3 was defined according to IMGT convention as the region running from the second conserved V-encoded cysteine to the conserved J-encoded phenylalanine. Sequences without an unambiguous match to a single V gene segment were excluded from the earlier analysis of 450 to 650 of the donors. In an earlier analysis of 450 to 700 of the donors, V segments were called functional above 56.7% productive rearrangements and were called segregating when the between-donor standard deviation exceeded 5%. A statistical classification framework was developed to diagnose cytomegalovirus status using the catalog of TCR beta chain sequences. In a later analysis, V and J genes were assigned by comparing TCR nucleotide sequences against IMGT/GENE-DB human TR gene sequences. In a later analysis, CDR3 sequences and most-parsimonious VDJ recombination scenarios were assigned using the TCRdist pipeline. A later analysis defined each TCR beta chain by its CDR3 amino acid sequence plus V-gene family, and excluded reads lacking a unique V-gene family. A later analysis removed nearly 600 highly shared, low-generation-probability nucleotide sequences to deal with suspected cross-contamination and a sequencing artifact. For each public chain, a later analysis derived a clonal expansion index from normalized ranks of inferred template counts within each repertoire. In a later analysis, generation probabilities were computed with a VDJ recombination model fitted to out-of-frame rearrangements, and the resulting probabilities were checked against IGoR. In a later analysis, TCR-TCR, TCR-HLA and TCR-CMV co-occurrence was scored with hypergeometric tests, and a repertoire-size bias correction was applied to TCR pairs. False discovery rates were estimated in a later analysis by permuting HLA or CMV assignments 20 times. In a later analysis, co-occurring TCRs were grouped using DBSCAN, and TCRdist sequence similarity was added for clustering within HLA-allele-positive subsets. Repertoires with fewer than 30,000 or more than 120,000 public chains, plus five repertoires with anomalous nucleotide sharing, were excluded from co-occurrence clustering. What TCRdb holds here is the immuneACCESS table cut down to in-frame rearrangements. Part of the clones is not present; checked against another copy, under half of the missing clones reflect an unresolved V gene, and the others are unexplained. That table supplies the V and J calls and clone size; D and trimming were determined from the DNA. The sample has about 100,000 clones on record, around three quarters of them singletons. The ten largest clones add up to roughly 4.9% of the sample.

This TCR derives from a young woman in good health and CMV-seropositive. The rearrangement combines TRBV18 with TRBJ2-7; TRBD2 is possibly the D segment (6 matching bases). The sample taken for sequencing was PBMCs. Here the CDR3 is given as CASSPDGSPYEQYF. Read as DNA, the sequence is TGTGCCAGCTCACCAGACGGGAGCCCCTACGAGCAGTACTTC.